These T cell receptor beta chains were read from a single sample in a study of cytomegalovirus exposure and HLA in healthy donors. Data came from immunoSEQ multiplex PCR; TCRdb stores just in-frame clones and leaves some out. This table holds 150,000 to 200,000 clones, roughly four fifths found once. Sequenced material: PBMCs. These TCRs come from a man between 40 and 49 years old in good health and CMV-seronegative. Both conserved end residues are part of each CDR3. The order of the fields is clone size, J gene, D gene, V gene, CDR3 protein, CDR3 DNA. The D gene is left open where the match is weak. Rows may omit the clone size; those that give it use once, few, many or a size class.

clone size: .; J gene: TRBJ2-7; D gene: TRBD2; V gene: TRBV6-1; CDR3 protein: CASGHGLAEGYEQYF; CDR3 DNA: TGTGCCAGCGGCCACGGACTAGCGGAGGGCTACGAGCAGTACTTC
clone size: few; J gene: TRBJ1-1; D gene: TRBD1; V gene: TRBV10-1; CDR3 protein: CASSGGQGQGNTEAFF; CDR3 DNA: TGCGCCAGCAGTGGGGGACAGGGTCAAGGGAACACTGAAGCTTTCTTT
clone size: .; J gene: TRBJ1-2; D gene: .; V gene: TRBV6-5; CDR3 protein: CASSPTGTYGYTF; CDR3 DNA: TGTGCCAGCAGTCCAACAGGGACCTATGGCTACACCTTC
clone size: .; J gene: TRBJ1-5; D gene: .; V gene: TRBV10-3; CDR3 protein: CAISRGPGGGNQPQHF; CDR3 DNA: TGTGCCATCAGCCGGGGCCCGGGCGGGGGTAATCAGCCCCAGCATTTT
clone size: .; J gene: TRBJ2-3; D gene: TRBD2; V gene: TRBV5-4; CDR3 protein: CASSPVAGGLTDTQYF; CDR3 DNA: TGTGCCAGCAGCCCCGTAGCGGGAGGCCTCACAGATACGCAGTATTTT
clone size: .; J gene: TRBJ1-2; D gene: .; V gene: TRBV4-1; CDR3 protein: CASSLGTDMGNYGYTF; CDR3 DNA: TGCGCCAGCAGCCTCGGCACGGACATGGGTAACTATGGCTACACCTTC
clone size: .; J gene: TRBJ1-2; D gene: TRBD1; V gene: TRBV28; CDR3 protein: CASRPNRGDYGYTF; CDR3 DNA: TGTGCCAGCAGACCTAACAGGGGGGACTATGGCTACACCTTC
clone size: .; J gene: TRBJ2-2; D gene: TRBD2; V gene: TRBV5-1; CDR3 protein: CASSLQGKRESYTGELFF; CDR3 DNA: TGCGCCAGCAGCTTACAGGGAAAGCGGGAGTCGTACACCGGGGAGCTGTTTTTT
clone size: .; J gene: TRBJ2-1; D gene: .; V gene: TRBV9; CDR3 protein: CASSVAPLSSYNEQFF; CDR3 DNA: TGTGCCAGCAGCGTAGCCCCTCTGAGCTCCTACAATGAGCAGTTCTTC
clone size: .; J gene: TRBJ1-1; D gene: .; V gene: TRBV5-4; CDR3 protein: CASRPSLLTRRDTEAFF; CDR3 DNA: TGTGCCAGCAGACCCTCCCTTTTGACCCGGCGGGACACTGAAGCTTTCTTT